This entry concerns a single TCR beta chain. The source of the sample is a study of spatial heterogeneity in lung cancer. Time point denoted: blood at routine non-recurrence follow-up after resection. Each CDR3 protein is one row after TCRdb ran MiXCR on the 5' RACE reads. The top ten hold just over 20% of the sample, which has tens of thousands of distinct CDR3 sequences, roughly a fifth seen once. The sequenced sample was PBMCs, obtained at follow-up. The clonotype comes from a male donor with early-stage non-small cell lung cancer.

CDR3 residues: CASSIIGQKVSSGANVLTF. The CDR3 DNA reads TGTGCCAGCAGCATTATCGGACAGAAAGTCTCCTCTGGGGCCAACGTCCTGACTTTC. This sequence joins TRBV3-1 and TRBJ2-6; D might be TRBD1 (6 bases). Between the trimmed V and J ends, which lost 5 bases and 0 bases, there was a span of 20 bases. Per germline, CDR1 LGHDT and CDR2 YNNKEL (reference sequence). The CDR3 sequence is 19 residues long.